The entry below gives a single TCR beta chain sequence along with its context. This sample was taken from a study of blood T cell repertoires in COVID-19. Across the whole study: Some COVID-19 samples were acute and others convalescent; all came from the United States, Italy and Spain.

CDR1 is MNHEY and CDR2 is SVGEGT in the germline V gene. Trimming stripped 5 bases from V and 3 bases from J, with 11 bases between. The CDR3 is made up of 13 amino acids. Per the study methods: Scientists estimated how many nucleated cells there were by amplifying reference gene primers. The data were produced by immunoSEQ multiplex PCR, yet TCRdb's version contains in-frame clones alone and is incomplete. V, J and clone size are those of that table, while D and trimming were read from the DNA. This table has fewer than 400,000 clones, 92% appearing once. The rearrangement joins TRBV6-2 or TRBV6-3 to TRBJ2-7, with D possibly TRBD2 on 5 matching bases. The clonotype was recovered from a woman aged 25 to 39 who had recovered from COVID-19. Sequenced material: PBMCs or T cells enriched from blood (not recorded which). This chain's CDR3 is CASSPGIYYEQYF. In DNA form, the CDR3 reads TGTGCCAGCAGTCCGGGAATCTACTACGAGCAGTACTTC.